The present entry profiles one T cell receptor (beta chain) with its context. This sample was taken from a study of PD-1 blockade in classical Hodgkin lymphoma. The time point is: cycle 4 day 1 (C4D1), after less than seven weeks of nivolumab. Relapse was seen in all patients after autologous stem cell transplantation, and brentuximab vedotin exposure was variable. CDR1 and CDR2 (germline): SGHRS, YFSETQ. The CDR3 extends over 16 amino acids. After removal of 4 bases from V and 2 bases from J, the junction contained 9 bases not matched to a gene. Using immunoSEQ multiplex PCR, the repertoire was profiled, and TCRdb retains in-frame clones only, with some absent. There are roughly 52,000 clones in the sample; about 89% occur only once, and approximately 7% lies in the top ten.

The sample here was peripheral blood mononuclear cells (PBMCs), taken before the fourth cycle of nivolumab. The sequence came from a human donor with classical Hodgkin lymphoma. The chain is built from TRBV5-1 and TRBJ1-3; 7 bases map to TRBD1. This CDR3 is CASSIQTGLTGNTIYF. As DNA, the CDR3 is TGCGCCAGCAGCATACAGACAGGGCTCACTGGAAACACCATATATTTT. Using reference TRBV5-1 and TRBJ1-3 for the parts outside the CDR3, the full variable domain is KAGVTQTPRYLIKTRGQQVTLSCSPISGHRSVSWYQQTPGQGLQFLFEYFSETQRNKGNFPGRFSGRQFSNSRSEMNVSTLELGDSALYLCASSIQTGLTGNTIYFGEGSWLTVV.